The rows below give T cell receptor beta chains drawn from one sample of a study of T cell repertoires in cytomegalovirus infection. TCRdb re-called the reads through MiXCR, storing one row per CDR3 protein. The table shows approximately 150,000 distinct CDR3 sequences, with roughly 6% occurring only once. The material sequenced was PBMCs. The receptors shown here come from a human donor in good health (CMV status not recorded). Some clones in this sample may be carry-over from other donors' samples. Both conserved end residues are part of each CDR3. The D gene is left open where the match is weak. Part of the rows lack a size; the others show once, few, many or a class for expanded clones.

cdr3_nt: TGTGCCAGCAGCTTATGGCAGGGGTACGAAAAACTGTTTTTT
cdr3_aa: CASSLWQGYEKLFF
v_call: TRBV11-2
clone_size: .
d_call: .
j_call: TRBJ1-4

cdr3_nt: TGTGCCAGCAGCCAAGTAACTAGGGCCTACACAGATACGCAGTATTTT
cdr3_aa: CASSQVTRAYTDTQYF
v_call: TRBV14
clone_size: many
d_call: .
j_call: TRBJ2-3

cdr3_nt: TGTGCCAGCAGTTTGACAGGGTCCGGGTACGAGCAGTACTTC
cdr3_aa: CASSLTGSGYEQYF
v_call: TRBV28
clone_size: few
d_call: TRBD1
j_call: TRBJ2-7

cdr3_nt: TGTGCCAGCAGTACCCTAGGGGCGGGGGAGCAGTACTTC
cdr3_aa: CASSTLGAGEQYF
v_call: TRBV12-3/TRBV12-4
clone_size: many
d_call: .
j_call: TRBJ2-7

cdr3_nt: TGTGCCAGCAGCTCAAGGGAGCGGGGGCGCCCCGGGGAGCTGTTTTTT
cdr3_aa: CASSSRERGRPGELFF
v_call: TRBV7-3
clone_size: many
d_call: TRBD2
j_call: TRBJ2-2

cdr3_nt: TGTGCCAGCAGCTCCCTCTTGGCGGGGGCCGGGGAGCTGTTTTTT
cdr3_aa: CASSSLLAGAGELFF
v_call: TRBV11-2
clone_size: many
d_call: TRBD2
j_call: TRBJ2-2

cdr3_nt: TGTGCCAGCAGTTACTCGAGTAGTTACGAGCAGTACTTC
cdr3_aa: CASSYSSSYEQYF
v_call: TRBV6-2/TRBV6-3
clone_size: many
d_call: .
j_call: TRBJ2-7

cdr3_nt: TGCAGTGCCCCCAAAAGGGGGAGCTACCAAGAGACCCAGTACTTC
cdr3_aa: CSAPKRGSYQETQYF
v_call: TRBV20-1
clone_size: few
d_call: .
j_call: TRBJ2-5

cdr3_nt: TGTGCCAGCAGCCTTGGGACCACCCTCACAGATACGCAGTATTTT
cdr3_aa: CASSLGTTLTDTQYF
v_call: TRBV6-4
clone_size: many
d_call: .
j_call: TRBJ2-3

cdr3_nt: TGCAGCGTGGGGGAAGTAGCCAAAAACATTCAGTACTTC
cdr3_aa: CSVGEVAKNIQYF
v_call: TRBV29-1
clone_size: few
d_call: .
j_call: TRBJ2-4

cdr3_nt: TGTGCCAGCAGTCTCGCCCCTCTGGGCTTGGAGACGACTAGCACAGATACGCAGTATTTT
cdr3_aa: CASSLAPLGLETTSTDTQYF
v_call: TRBV12-3/TRBV12-4
clone_size: many
d_call: .
j_call: TRBJ2-3

cdr3_nt: TGCGCCAGCAGCCAAGTGGCAGAAACAGATACGCAGTATTTT
cdr3_aa: CASSQVAETDTQYF
v_call: TRBV4-3
clone_size: many
d_call: .
j_call: TRBJ2-3

cdr3_nt: TGTGCCACCAACCACCGGGAGGACACTGAAGCTTTCTTT
cdr3_aa: CATNHREDTEAFF
v_call: TRBV10-3
clone_size: few
d_call: .
j_call: TRBJ1-1

cdr3_nt: TGTGCCAGCAATGATCCTAGCGGGGGCTACAATGAGCAGTTCTTC
cdr3_aa: CASNDPSGGYNEQFF
v_call: TRBV2
clone_size: many
d_call: TRBD2
j_call: TRBJ2-1

cdr3_nt: TGTGCCAGCAGCCAAGTAGGGAGCGAGGCGTACAATGAGCAGTTCTTC
cdr3_aa: CASSQVGSEAYNEQFF
v_call: TRBV4-2
clone_size: many
d_call: .
j_call: TRBJ2-1

cdr3_nt: TGTGCCACCAGCAGAGGAGGGGGGCGCGAGACCCAGTACTTC
cdr3_aa: CATSRGGGRETQYF
v_call: TRBV15
clone_size: many
d_call: .
j_call: TRBJ2-5

cdr3_nt: TGTGCCAGCAGCACGATGGGACCCGGGGGCTCCTACGAGCAGTACTTC
cdr3_aa: CASSTMGPGGSYEQYF
v_call: TRBV7-9
clone_size: .
d_call: .
j_call: TRBJ2-7

cdr3_nt: TGTGCCAGCAGCAGACTAGCGGGGGGGGGCGAGCAGTACTTC
cdr3_aa: CASSRLAGGGEQYF
v_call: TRBV28
clone_size: many
d_call: TRBD2
j_call: TRBJ2-7

cdr3_nt: TGTGCCAGCAGCTTAGCGGTGTCGTCCCTCCACTTT
cdr3_aa: CASSLAVSSLHF
v_call: TRBV7-9
clone_size: few
d_call: .
j_call: TRBJ1-6

cdr3_nt: TGTGCCAGCAGTGTCCAGACAGGGGTTAACTATGGCTACACCTTC
cdr3_aa: CASSVQTGVNYGYTF
v_call: TRBV28
clone_size: many
d_call: TRBD1
j_call: TRBJ1-2

cdr3_nt: TGTGCCAGCAGCTTAGCCACGACAGGGAGGTTTGAAGCTTTCTTT
cdr3_aa: CASSLATTGRFEAFF
v_call: TRBV7-2
clone_size: many
d_call: TRBD1
j_call: TRBJ1-1

cdr3_nt: TGTGCCAGTAGTGGCGGACAGGGGTTCTCTGGGGCCAACGTCCTGACTTTC
cdr3_aa: CASSGGQGFSGANVLTF
v_call: TRBV19
clone_size: few
d_call: TRBD1
j_call: TRBJ2-6

cdr3_nt: TGCAGCGTCCCCCCCGTGACAGACTATGGCTACACCTTC
cdr3_aa: CSVPPVTDYGYTF
v_call: TRBV29-1
clone_size: .
d_call: .
j_call: TRBJ1-2

cdr3_nt: TGCAGCGCCTTTTTGGGATCTGGAAACACCATATATTTT
cdr3_aa: CSAFLGSGNTIYF
v_call: TRBV29-1
clone_size: few
d_call: .
j_call: TRBJ1-3

cdr3_nt: TGTGCCAGCAGCCCTAGGAATTGGGCGATGAGTGAGCAGTTCTTC
cdr3_aa: CASSPRNWAMSEQFF
v_call: TRBV7-2
clone_size: many
d_call: .
j_call: TRBJ2-1

cdr3_nt: TGCAGCGTTGAAAAGAGGGGACGATCTGGAAACACCATATATTTT
cdr3_aa: CSVEKRGRSGNTIYF
v_call: TRBV29-1
clone_size: few
d_call: .
j_call: TRBJ1-3

cdr3_nt: TGTGCCAGCAGCGCCCAGACAGCCTATGGCTACACCTTC
cdr3_aa: CASSAQTAYGYTF
v_call: TRBV7-2
clone_size: many
d_call: .
j_call: TRBJ1-2

cdr3_nt: TGCAGCGTTGAAGGGCAGGGGGCGCATGGGTTCTTC
cdr3_aa: CSVEGQGAHGFF
v_call: TRBV29-1
clone_size: few
d_call: TRBD1
j_call: TRBJ2-1

cdr3_nt: TGCAGTGCTAGGGGGGACTCTAGCACAGATACGCAGTATTTT
cdr3_aa: CSARGDSSTDTQYF
v_call: TRBV20-1
clone_size: many
d_call: .
j_call: TRBJ2-3

cdr3_nt: TGTGCCAGCAGCTTACTGCAGCGGGGGATTGGAGAGACCCAGTACTTC
cdr3_aa: CASSLLQRGIGETQYF
v_call: TRBV7-2
clone_size: many
d_call: TRBD2
j_call: TRBJ2-5

cdr3_nt: TGTGCCAGCAGCGTAGCAGGGGCTAGCTACGAGCAGTACTTC
cdr3_aa: CASSVAGASYEQYF
v_call: TRBV9
clone_size: .
d_call: .
j_call: TRBJ2-7

cdr3_nt: TGTGCCAGCAGCTTACGGGGAGGGGTTAATTCACCCCTCCACTTT
cdr3_aa: CASSLRGGVNSPLHF
v_call: TRBV7-2
clone_size: many
d_call: .
j_call: TRBJ1-6

cdr3_nt: TGCAGTGCTAGAGCACCGACAGGGGAGAACACTGAAGCTTTCTTT
cdr3_aa: CSARAPTGENTEAFF
v_call: TRBV20-1
clone_size: .
d_call: TRBD1
j_call: TRBJ1-1

cdr3_nt: TGCAGCGTGGGGACAGCCTACGAGCAGTACTTC
cdr3_aa: CSVGTAYEQYF
v_call: TRBV29-1
clone_size: .
d_call: TRBD1
j_call: TRBJ2-7